This T cell receptor beta chain was found in a study of T cells in Graves' hyperthyroidism and ophthalmopathy. Study-wide findings and caveats: Researchers found most expanded thyroid clonotypes above 0.001 in blood as well. Researchers report that a 13 V-J model separated ophthalmopathy from stable hyperthyroidism. The model made its ophthalmopathy prediction, and onset followed a median around 6.5 months later.

Germline V gene data show CDR1 as MNHEY and CDR2 as SMNVEV (reference sequence). V gave up 0 bases and J gave up 6 bases, with 8 bases separating them. The CDR3 is 13 amino acids. Reasons for excluding patients were uncontrolled infection, other autoimmune disease, pregnancy or lactation. This clonotype appeared many times. Antigen specificity is unknown. TCR beta CDR3 sequences were amplified from RNA transcripts. The study used the HTBI primer set for a first-round RT-PCR of the TCR CDR3. Using its own MiXCR run on the multiplex PCR reads, TCRdb lists one record per CDR3 protein. This sample carries roughly 130,000 distinct CDR3 sequences, approximately 20% of them seen once, and the ten largest clones take around two thirds.

The sequence came from a woman aged 50 to 65 with Graves' hyperthyroidism that later progressed to Graves' ophthalmopathy. The specimen sequenced was blood. The chain couples TRBV27 to TRBJ1-2; D may be TRBD1 (6 bases). CDR3 sequence (DNA): TGTGCCAGCAGTTTATCCGGACAGAATGGCTACACCTTC. Residues: CASSLSGQNGYTF.